The next 22 T cell receptor beta chains were all read from a single sample in a study of OX40 agonist ivuxolimab in advanced cancers. The library was produced with the immunoSEQ multiplex PCR assay. TCRdb took over this immuneACCESS table, retaining in-frame rearrangements with V and J assigned. Such tables are incomplete; in checked studies, under half of the missing clones stem from an unresolved V gene, and the remainder is unexplained. The sample table contains tens of thousands of clones; only one count was recorded for around 90% of them. Together, the top ten hold about an eighth of the sample. The sequencing used CD4+ or CD8+ T cells sorted from blood, collected in a trial of the OX40 agonist ivuxolimab. The receptors come from an adult with an advanced solid tumor such as melanoma, head and neck, liver or kidney cancer.

V and J are TRBV19 and TRBJ1-2; D is undetermined. V lost 1 base and J lost 6, with 6 bases in between. The CDR3 is 12 amino acids. Germline V gene lookup returns CDR1 LNHDA and CDR2 SQIVND (reference sequence). CDR3 region: CASSIGGDGYTF. CDR3 DNA sequence: TGTGCCAGTAGTATAGGCGGAGATGGCTACACCTTC.

The J gene is TRBJ2-5, the V gene TRBV7-9, with TRBD1 identical over 9 bases. The CDR3 extends over 14 amino acids. J lost 3 bases, V lost 4 bases, and 3 bases had no gene match. Germline CDR1 and CDR2: SEHNR and FQNEAQ (reference sequence). The CDR3 sequence is CASSSWTGEETQYF. CDR3 in DNA: TGTGCCAGCAGCTCATGGACAGGGGAAGAGACCCAGTACTTC.

V usage is TRBV7-6 and J usage is TRBJ2-7; D not resolved. The V and J ends lost 2 bases and 0 bases respectively, with 8 bases between them. CDR1 and CDR2 (germline): SGHVS, FNYEAQ. This CDR3 contains 14 residues. CDR3 residues: CASSLTTHSYEQYF. CDR3 coding DNA: TGTGCCAGCAGCTTAACCACCCACTCCTACGAGCAGTACTTC.

This chain joins TRBV7-9 and TRBJ2-1, with a tentative D call TRBD1 (6 bases). The CDR3 extends over 16 amino acids. V shed 7 bases and J shed 0 bases, with 16 bases lying between them. Per the germline V gene, CDR1 is SEHNR and CDR2 is FQNEAQ (reference sequence). CDR3 DNA: TGTGCCAGCACCCCACCGGACAGTAGCTCCTACAATGAGCAGTTCTTC. It is translated as CASTPPDSSSYNEQFF.

The rearrangement uses TRBV7-3 and TRBJ2-2; 11 bases are a match to TRBD1. The CDR3 totals 16 residues. The germline V gene encodes CDR1 SGHTA and CDR2 FQGTGA. Trimming at V came to 2 bases and at J to 4 bases, leaving 3 bases not matched to a gene. This chain's CDR3 is CASSLLGTGGTGELFF. In nucleotides, the CDR3 is TGTGCCAGCAGCTTACTGGGGACAGGGGGCACCGGGGAGCTGTTTTTT. The whole variable domain, filled in from reference TRBV7-3 and TRBJ2-2, reads GAGVSQTPSNKVTEKGKYVELRCDPISGHTALYWYRQSLGQGPEFLIYFQGTGAADDSGLPNDRFFAVRPEGSVSTLKIQRTERGDSAVYLCASSLLGTGGTGELFFGEGSRLTVL.

The chain combines TRBV7-9 with TRBJ1-1, with 7 bases aligning to TRBD1. This CDR3 region has 15 residues. Germline trimming cut 4 bases from V and 1 base from J; bases unmatched to any gene: 6. Looked up from germline, CDR1 is SEHNR and CDR2 is FQNEAQ (reference sequence). The CDR3 nucleotides read TGTGCCAGCAGCTCATTCGGACAGGAGAACACTGAAGCTTTCTTT. It yields the protein CASSSFGQENTEAFF.

In its sample, this clone was seen once. This chain uses TRBV28 with TRBJ1-3, with a possible D match to TRBD1 (5 bases). CDR3 length equals 15 residues. The germline V and J ends were trimmed by 3 bases and 4 bases, with 13 bases remaining between them. The germline gives CDR1 MDHEN, CDR2 SYDVKM. The CDR3 loop reads CASSFRDSAGNTIYF. The CDR3 bases are TGTGCCAGCAGTTTCCGAGACAGTGCCGGAAACACCATATATTTT.

This chain uses TRBV5-5 with TRBJ1-3, with a tentative D call TRBD1 (6 bases). The CDR3 sequence is 16 residues long. Germline V CDR1 and CDR2: SGHKS, YYEKEE (reference sequence). V was cut by 4 bases and J by 1 base, with 15 bases left in between. CDR3 loop: CASSPATGESGNTIYF. DNA of the CDR3: TGTGCCAGCAGCCCTGCGACAGGAGAATCTGGAAACACCATATATTTT.

V gene TRBV28 combines with J gene TRBJ2-7; 7 bases align to TRBD2. The V gene's germline CDR1 is MDHEN and CDR2 SYDVKM. The J segment lost 4 bases and the V segment lost 3 bases, leaving 6 bases of the junction unmatched. The CDR3 is made up of 14 amino acids. CDR3 sequence: CASSFLGLRYEQYF. As DNA, the CDR3 is TGTGCCAGCAGTTTTTTGGGACTAAGATACGAGCAGTACTTC.

CDR3 residues: CASSSGGPLRGYTF. The CDR3 region has the DNA TGTGCCAGCAGCTCGGGGGGGCCCCTCAGAGGCTACACCTTC. V and J are TRBV5-4 and TRBJ1-2; D might be TRBD1 (6 bases). In germline, CDR1 is SGHNT, CDR2 YYREEE (reference sequence). The length of the CDR3 is 14 residues. Trimming removed 3 bases at V and 8 bases at J, with 17 bases between.

V is TRBV5-1 and J is TRBJ2-7; 10 nucleotides align to TRBD1. V lost 3 bases and J lost 6; bases outside the gene matches: 9. This CDR3 is built from 15 residues. The germline V gene has CDR1 SGHRS and CDR2 YFSETQ. CDR3 region: CASSYGTGVMREQYF. The DNA for the CDR3 is TGCGCCAGCAGCTACGGGACAGGGGTAATGCGCGAGCAGTACTTC.

J is TRBJ1-1 and V is TRBV28, with unresolved D. Germline V gives CDR1 MDHEN, CDR2 SYDVKM. This CDR3 has 16 amino acids. Trimming shortened V by 2 bases and J by 0 bases, and 13 bases separated the two germline ends. CDR3 sequence: CASSLIDTSMNTEAFF. CDR3 in DNA: TGTGCCAGCAGTTTAATCGACACCTCCATGAACACTGAAGCTTTCTTT.

The rearrangement uses TRBV13 and TRBJ1-1; no clear D gene. The germline gives CDR1 PRHDT, CDR2 FYEKMQ (reference sequence). The CDR3 runs to 12 residues. The V end was cut by 0 bases, the J end by 5 bases, with 4 bases between. In nucleotides, the CDR3 is TGTGCCAGCAGCTTAGGGAGTACTGAAGCTTTCTTT. Its protein product is CASSLGSTEAFF.

The chain recombines TRBV4-1 with TRBJ2-1; 8 bases match TRBD1. V dropped 0 bases and J dropped 5; count of bases not matched to a gene: 6. This CDR3 is built from 16 residues. Germline CDR1 MGHRA, CDR2 YSYEKL. Here the CDR3 DNA reads TGCGCCAGCAGCCAAGATTGGACAGGGCTACACAATGAGCAGTTCTTC. Amino acids: CASSQDWTGLHNEQFF.

This clone was seen once. The chain combines TRBV19 with TRBJ2-7; 13 bases match TRBD2. V lost 8 bases to trimming and J lost 2 bases; unmatched junction nucleotides: 12. The germline V gene has CDR1 LNHDA and CDR2 SQIVND (reference sequence). The CDR3 length is 17 residues. The CDR3: CASSTTSGRANPYEQYF. CDR3 DNA: TGTGCCAGTTCGACTACTAGCGGGAGGGCCAACCCCTACGAGCAGTACTTC.

This sequence joins TRBV27 and TRBJ1-2; D gene unclear. The CDR3 is 15 residues long. Germline V gene sequence: CDR1 MNHEY, CDR2 SMNVEV (reference sequence). Deletions cut 1 base from V and 0 bases from J, with 9 bases between. CDR3 loop: CASSLYGFPNYGYTF. CDR3 DNA sequence: TGTGCCAGCAGTTTATACGGATTTCCTAACTATGGCTACACCTTC.

The chain joins TRBV19 to TRBJ2-7; 7 positions match TRBD2. This CDR3 region has 15 residues. Germline CDR1 is LNHDA and CDR2 is SQIVND (reference sequence). V was pared by 7 bases and J by 2 bases, with 11 bases of the junction left unmatched. The CDR3 sequence: CASKPISSGPYEQYF. CDR3 nucleotides: TGTGCCAGTAAGCCAATTTCTAGCGGCCCCTACGAGCAGTACTTC.

This clone was counted once. The chain links TRBV6-5 to TRBJ1-1, with TRBD1 as a possible D gene (5 bases). CDR1 MNHEY and CDR2 SVGAGI come from the germline V gene. V gave up 6 bases and J gave up 4 bases, with 15 bases separating them. The CDR3 loop spans 14 amino acids. The DNA for the CDR3 is TGTGCCAGCAGCGGGCCGGGGGTTCGCACTGAAGCTTTCTTT. This sequence encodes CASSGPGVRTEAFF.

This chain links TRBV7-8 with TRBJ1-1, with D maybe TRBD1 (6 bases). The ends were cut back, 0 bases at V and 3 bases at J, with 14 bases in the middle. CDR1 SGHVS and CDR2 FQNEAQ come from the germline V gene. The CDR3 length is 16 residues. CDR3 nucleotides: TGTGCCAGCAGCTTAGCAGCCTCGGGGGGGCACACTGAAGCTTTCTTT. This sequence encodes CASSLAASGGHTEAFF.

The chain is built from TRBV18 and TRBJ2-1; no reliable D call. This CDR3 region has 12 residues. V gave up 0 bases and J gave up 9 bases, with 6 bases separating them. CDR1 KGHSH and CDR2 LQKENI come from the germline V gene. In DNA, the CDR3 is TGTGCCAGCTCACCACCCTTGTTTGAGCAGTTCTTC. Protein product: CASSPPLFEQFF.

The CDR3: CASSEFQGGFIRQETQYF. The DNA of the CDR3 is TGTGCCAGCAGTGAATTCCAAGGGGGCTTTATACGACAAGAGACCCAGTACTTC. The chain employs TRBV6-1 and TRBJ2-5, with 7 bases lining up with TRBD1. The CDR3 has 18 residues. Germline CDR1 reads MNHNS; CDR2 reads SASEGT. The ends lost 2 bases at V and 2 bases at J; junction bases unmatched: 14.

The rearrangement links TRBV5-1 to TRBJ2-3; the D gene could be TRBD1 or TRBD2 (5 bases each). Germline CDR1 and CDR2: SGHRS and YFSETQ. V gave up 0 bases and J gave up 0 bases, with 5 bases separating them. The length of the CDR3 is 14 residues. CDR3 in amino acids: CASSLGDSTDTQYF. CDR3 sequence (DNA): TGCGCCAGCAGCTTGGGGGACAGCACAGATACGCAGTATTTT.